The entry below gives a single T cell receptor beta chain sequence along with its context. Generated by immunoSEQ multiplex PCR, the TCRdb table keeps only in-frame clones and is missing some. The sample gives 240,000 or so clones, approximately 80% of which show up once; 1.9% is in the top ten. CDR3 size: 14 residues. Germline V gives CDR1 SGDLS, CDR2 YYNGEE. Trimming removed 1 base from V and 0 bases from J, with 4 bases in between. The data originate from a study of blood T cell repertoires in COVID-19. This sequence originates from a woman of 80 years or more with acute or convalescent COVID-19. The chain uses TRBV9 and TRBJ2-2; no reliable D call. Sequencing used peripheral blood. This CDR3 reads CASSVSPNTGELFF. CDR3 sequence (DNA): TGTGCCAGCAGCGTAAGCCCGAACACCGGGGAGCTGTTTTTT.